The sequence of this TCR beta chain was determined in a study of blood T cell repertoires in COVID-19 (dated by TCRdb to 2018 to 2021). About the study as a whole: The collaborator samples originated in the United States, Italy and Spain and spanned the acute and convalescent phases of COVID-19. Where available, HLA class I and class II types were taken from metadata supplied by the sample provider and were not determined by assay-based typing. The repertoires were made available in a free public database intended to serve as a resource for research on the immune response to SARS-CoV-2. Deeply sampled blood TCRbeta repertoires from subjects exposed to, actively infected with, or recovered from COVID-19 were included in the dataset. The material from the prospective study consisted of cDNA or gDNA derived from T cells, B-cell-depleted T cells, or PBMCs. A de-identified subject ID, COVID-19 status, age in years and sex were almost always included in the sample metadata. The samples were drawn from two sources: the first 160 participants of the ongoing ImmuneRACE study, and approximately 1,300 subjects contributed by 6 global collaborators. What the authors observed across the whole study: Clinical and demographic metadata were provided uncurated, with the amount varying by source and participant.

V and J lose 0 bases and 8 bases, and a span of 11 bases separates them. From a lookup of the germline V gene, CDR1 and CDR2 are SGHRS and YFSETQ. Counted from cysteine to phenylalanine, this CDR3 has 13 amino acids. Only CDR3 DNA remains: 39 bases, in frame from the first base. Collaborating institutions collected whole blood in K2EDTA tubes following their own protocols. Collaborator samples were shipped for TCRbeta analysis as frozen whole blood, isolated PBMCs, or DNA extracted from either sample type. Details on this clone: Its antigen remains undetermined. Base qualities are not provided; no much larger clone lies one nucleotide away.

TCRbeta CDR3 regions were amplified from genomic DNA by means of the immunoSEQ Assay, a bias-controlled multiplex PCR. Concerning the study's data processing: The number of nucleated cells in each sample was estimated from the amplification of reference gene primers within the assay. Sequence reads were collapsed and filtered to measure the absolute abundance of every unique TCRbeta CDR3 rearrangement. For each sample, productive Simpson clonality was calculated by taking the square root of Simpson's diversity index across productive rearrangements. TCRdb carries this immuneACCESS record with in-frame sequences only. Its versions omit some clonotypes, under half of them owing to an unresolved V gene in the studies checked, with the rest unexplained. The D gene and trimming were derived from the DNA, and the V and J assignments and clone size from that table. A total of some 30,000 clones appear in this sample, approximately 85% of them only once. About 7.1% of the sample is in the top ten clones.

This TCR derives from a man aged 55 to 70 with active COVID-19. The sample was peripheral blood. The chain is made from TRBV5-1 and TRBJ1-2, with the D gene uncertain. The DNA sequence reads TGCGCCAGCAGCTTGGCTTTTGTAGAGGGCTACACCTTC. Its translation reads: CASSLAFVEGYTF.